This T cell receptor (beta chain) stems from a study of cytomegalovirus exposure and HLA in healthy donors. On the study more broadly: Earlier, approximately 190 million T cells were analyzed, and some 120 million unique TCR beta sequences were found among them.

The PCR employed 60 Vbeta primers together with 13 Jbeta primers. The data were produced by immunoSEQ multiplex PCR, yet TCRdb's version contains in-frame clones alone and is incomplete. Seen here are around 200,000 clones, 82% observed once, and the top ten hold less than 3.5%. CDR3 length: 13 amino acids. Germline lookup yields CDR1 SNHLY and CDR2 FYNNEI. V gave up 6 bases and J gave up 15 bases; unmatched junction bases: 6. What was sequenced was PBMCs. The J gene is TRBJ2-1, the V gene TRBV2; TRBD2 agrees at 15 bases. This sequence originates from a woman aged 40 to 49 in good health and CMV-seronegative. This chain's CDR3 is CASSAGTSGRPFF. The CDR3 DNA follows: TGTGCCAGCAGCGCCGGGACTAGCGGGAGGCCGTTCTTC.